Listed below are T cell receptor beta chains from one sample, sequenced in a study of identical twins. Via MiXCR, TCRdb re-called the 5' RACE reads, giving one row per CDR3 protein. The sample has 500,000 to 550,000 distinct CDR3 sequences, 20% to 25% seen once. The same sample was also studied in work on yellow fever vaccine responses in identical twins.

Material for sequencing was CD4+ T cells sorted from blood. The receptors here all came from a woman aged 18-30 years in good health. The CDR3 runs from the conserved cysteine through the conserved F or W. The order of the fields is V gene, clone size, D gene, J gene, CDR3 protein. The D gene is left open where the match is weak. Rows may omit the clone size; those that give it use once, few, many or a size class.

V gene: TRBV20-1; clone size: NA; D gene: NA; J gene: TRBJ2-3; CDR3 protein: CSARFRGPFTDTQYF
V gene: TRBV27; clone size: few; D gene: TRBD2; J gene: TRBJ2-3; CDR3 protein: CASSLLATSGRVGTDTQYF
V gene: TRBV19; clone size: NA; D gene: TRBD1; J gene: TRBJ2-7; CDR3 protein: CASSRDRGHEQYF
V gene: TRBV3-1; clone size: NA; D gene: NA; J gene: TRBJ2-2; CDR3 protein: CASSHPPGRGRHGELFF
V gene: TRBV20-1; clone size: NA; D gene: NA; J gene: TRBJ2-1; CDR3 protein: CSGRDGGNEQFF
V gene: TRBV18; clone size: NA; D gene: NA; J gene: TRBJ1-4; CDR3 protein: CASSPGGTNEKLFF
V gene: TRBV24-1; clone size: few; D gene: NA; J gene: TRBJ2-1; CDR3 protein: CATSEQTEKNYNEQFF
V gene: TRBV20-1; clone size: few; D gene: TRBD2; J gene: TRBJ2-7; CDR3 protein: CSANQIAGASYEQYF
V gene: TRBV5-1; clone size: NA; D gene: NA; J gene: TRBJ2-7; CDR3 protein: CASSQEVQGYEQYF
V gene: TRBV20-1; clone size: NA; D gene: TRBD1; J gene: TRBJ2-5; CDR3 protein: CSAREGGTVQETQYF
V gene: TRBV12-3/TRBV12-4; clone size: many; D gene: TRBD1; J gene: TRBJ1-4; CDR3 protein: CASRRGQYNEKLFF
V gene: TRBV7-2; clone size: NA; D gene: NA; J gene: TRBJ2-3; CDR3 protein: CASTEIGGRAQYF
V gene: TRBV7-3; clone size: NA; D gene: TRBD2; J gene: TRBJ2-1; CDR3 protein: CASSSPGPGTSGGNEQFF
V gene: TRBV20-1; clone size: few; D gene: NA; J gene: TRBJ1-2; CDR3 protein: CSASRGYGYTF
V gene: TRBV20-1; clone size: few; D gene: TRBD2; J gene: TRBJ2-7; CDR3 protein: CSARDAGGGSYEQYF
V gene: TRBV7-9; clone size: few; D gene: NA; J gene: TRBJ2-2; CDR3 protein: CASSKTETGELFF
V gene: TRBV7-9; clone size: NA; D gene: NA; J gene: TRBJ2-5; CDR3 protein: CASDAQETQYF
V gene: TRBV6-6; clone size: few; D gene: NA; J gene: TRBJ2-5; CDR3 protein: CASSYPPEETQYF
V gene: TRBV28; clone size: NA; D gene: NA; J gene: TRBJ1-6; CDR3 protein: CASRPSPGINSPLHF
V gene: TRBV10-3; clone size: few; D gene: NA; J gene: TRBJ1-6; CDR3 protein: CAIRGTVMNSPLHF
V gene: TRBV5-1; clone size: few; D gene: TRBD2; J gene: TRBJ2-1; CDR3 protein: CASSLNPTSGYDIEQFF
V gene: TRBV5-1; clone size: NA; D gene: NA; J gene: TRBJ2-5; CDR3 protein: CASSFSPREGETQYF
V gene: TRBV10-3; clone size: few; D gene: TRBD1; J gene: TRBJ1-6; CDR3 protein: CAISDRDLGSPLHF
V gene: TRBV12-3/TRBV12-4; clone size: many; D gene: NA; J gene: TRBJ2-1; CDR3 protein: CASSPDAGVAYNEQFF
V gene: TRBV5-1; clone size: few; D gene: TRBD2; J gene: TRBJ2-5; CDR3 protein: CASSLVGLAGVSETQYF
V gene: TRBV6-1; clone size: NA; D gene: NA; J gene: TRBJ2-1; CDR3 protein: CASNPPYGTGQFF
V gene: TRBV14; clone size: NA; D gene: TRBD2; J gene: TRBJ2-1; CDR3 protein: CASSHGTSGGYNEQFF
V gene: TRBV24-1; clone size: NA; D gene: NA; J gene: TRBJ2-2; CDR3 protein: CATSDFPDITGELFF
V gene: TRBV12-3/TRBV12-4; clone size: NA; D gene: TRBD2; J gene: TRBJ2-2; CDR3 protein: CASRASGTGELFF